This entry lists 3 T cell receptor beta chains sequenced from one sample in a study of blood T cell repertoires in COVID-19. Some clones are missing from TCRdb's copy, which holds only in-frame ones; the method was immunoSEQ multiplex PCR. The table has nearly 200,000 clones, just under 85% seen once. Sample: peripheral blood. These receptors all come from a man in his sixties with COVID-19, enrolled during active disease.

The rearrangement links TRBV6-5 to TRBJ2-1, with 7 bases aligning to TRBD1. This CDR3 has 13 residues. V lost 6 bases, J lost 6 bases, and 5 bases stayed unmatched. CDR1 and CDR2 from the germline V gene are MNHEY and SVGAGI. DNA of the CDR3: TGTGCCAGCAGGACAGGGTGGCCCAATGAGCAGTTCTTC. Translated: CASRTGWPNEQFF.

The chain combines TRBV27 with TRBJ1-2, with 9 bases that match TRBD1. Germline V gene data show CDR1 as MNHEY and CDR2 as SMNVEV (reference sequence). The CDR3 runs to 14 residues. The trim removed 5 bases at V and 7 bases at J, leaving 8 bases unmatched. As DNA, the CDR3 is TGTGCCAGCAGTCAAACAGGGGGCGCGGGTGGCTACACCTTC. Residues: CASSQTGGAGGYTF.

The gene calls are TRBV24-1 and TRBJ2-1; 10 bases align to TRBD2. The CDR3 is made up of 17 amino acids. Trimming removed 6 bases from V and 4 bases from J; junction bases left unmatched: 11. The germline V gene encodes CDR1 KGHDR and CDR2 SFDVKD. CDR3 in DNA: TGTGCCACCAGTATAACTAGCGGGGTCACGGGGTACAATGAGCAGTTCTTC. Amino acids: CATSITSGVTGYNEQFF.